Given below is one TCR beta chain in context. Its cognate antigen is unknown. This sample is part of a study of vaccination effects on CD4 cells after COVID-19. ViraFEST used viral peptide pools to expand antigen-specific CD4+ T cells before sequencing. Subsequent to about 10 days of culture, CD4+ T cells were isolated. Everyone in the study got two shots of either the BNT162b2 or mRNA-1273 vaccine. The CDR3 loop spans 17 amino acids. J gave up 4 bases and V 7 bases, and 9 bases lay outside the gene matches. CDR1 and CDR2 (germline): MDHEN, SYDVKM. The table came from immunoSEQ multiplex PCR; TCRdb's copy has only in-frame clones and leaves some out. Among 67,000 or so clones listed, about 81% were seen once.

The receptor was isolated from a human donor who received a COVID-19 vaccine. The chain recombines TRBV28 with TRBJ2-1; TRBD2 matches 14 bases. The sample consisted of CD4+ T cells from PBMCs cultured with HCoV-229E spike peptides, taken after COVID-19 vaccination. The CDR3 DNA sequence: TGTGCCAGCAAGACTAGCGGGGGGGTAAGTCCATACAATGAGCAGTTCTTC. This gives the protein CASKTSGGVSPYNEQFF.